This T cell receptor (beta chain) was documented in a study of T cells in Graves' hyperthyroidism and ophthalmopathy. TCR beta CDR3 regions were amplified from RNA. Researchers ran a first-round RT-PCR on the TCR CDR3 using the HTBI primer set. TCRdb re-called the multiplex PCR reads with MiXCR, one entry per CDR3 protein. The table records hundreds of thousands of distinct CDR3 sequences, around 13% of them present only once. This clonotype was counted at least ten times. Trimming stripped 3 bases from V and 2 bases from J, with 8 bases between. The CDR3 sequence is 14 residues long. CDR1 SGHAT and CDR2 FQNNGV come from the germline V gene.

The rearrangement uses TRBV11-2 and TRBJ2-1; D could derive from TRBD1 or TRBD2 (5 bases each). This clonotype originated in a woman aged 18-29 years with Graves' hyperthyroidism. Specimen: blood. The DNA for the CDR3 is TGTGCCAGCAGCTTCGGGACCCCCTACAATGAGCAGTTCTTC. As protein: CASSFGTPYNEQFF.